The clone carrying this T cell receptor (beta chain) was seen more than once but under ten times. The target antigen is unknown. Germline V gives CDR1 MNHEY, CDR2 SMNVEV (reference sequence). The CDR3 sequence is 15 residues long. J was trimmed by 2 bases and V by 6 bases; bases with no gene match: 4. This sample stems from a study of OX40 agonist ivuxolimab in advanced cancers. The study's findings and limits: Individuals who were partial responders at 0.1-3.0 mg/kg had clonal expansion that ranked among the lowest.

Sequencing was performed with immunoSEQ multiplex PCR; in TCRdb, only in-frame clones are kept and a portion is missing. The sample contains some 45,000 clones, approximately 91% of which appear only once. The chain recombines TRBV27 with TRBJ2-3; TRBD2 agrees at 11 bases. This TCR was recovered from an adult with an advanced solid tumor such as melanoma, head and neck, liver or kidney cancer. The sequences come from CD4+ or CD8+ T cells sorted from blood, collected in a trial of the OX40 agonist ivuxolimab. CDR3 sequence: CASSSGLADTDTQYF. The CDR3 DNA sequence: TGTGCCAGCAGCTCGGGACTAGCGGACACAGATACGCAGTATTTT.